The 16 T cell receptor beta chains below all came from one sample that was sequenced in a study of T cell repertoires in cytomegalovirus infection. TCRdb re-called the reads with MiXCR, one entry per CDR3 protein. The sample gives about 360,000 distinct CDR3 sequences, approximately 35% of which show up once; 13% is in the top ten. Their specific antigens are unknown. Material: cultured PBMCs, obtained from culture after CMV antigen stimulation. The receptors here all came from a human donor in good health (CMV status not recorded). Some clones in this sample may be carry-over from other donors' samples.

The J gene is TRBJ2-7, the V gene TRBV7-2; 8 bases agree with TRBD1. The CDR3 extends over 15 amino acids. Germline assignment: CDR1 SGHTA and CDR2 FQGNSA. J lost 4 bases, V lost 3 bases, and 8 bases had no gene match. As DNA, the CDR3 is TGTGCCAGCAGCTTGGGGACAGGCCCGGGTTACGAGCAGTACTTC. Translation: CASSLGTGPGYEQYF. Full variable domain (outside the CDR3, taken from reference TRBV7-2 and TRBJ2-7): GAGVSQSPSNKVTEKGKDVELRCDPISGHTALYWYRQSLGQGLEFLIYFQGNSAPDKSGLPSDRFSAERTGGSVSTLTIQRTQQEDSAVYLCASSLGTGPGYEQYFGPGTRLTVT.

In this sample, this clonotype turned up a few times. This chain links TRBV5-5 with TRBJ2-5; maybe TRBD2 (5 bases). The V gene's germline CDR1 is SGHKS and CDR2 YYEKEE (reference sequence). The CDR3 consists of 14 residues. V lost 1 base and J 4 bases, leaving 11 bases between the germline ends. DNA for the CDR3: TGTGCCAGCAGCTTGTTTGAGGGTTCAGAGACCCAGTACTTC. It yields the protein CASSLFEGSETQYF.

The chain links TRBV6-2 or TRBV6-3 to TRBJ2-7; 9 bases line up with TRBD2. The CDR3 is 16 residues long. V shed 4 bases and J 0 bases; nucleotides not matched to a gene: 7. The germline gives CDR1 MNHEY, CDR2 SVGEGT. CDR3 residues: CASSSPRLAASYEQYF. The CDR3 nucleotides read TGTGCCAGCAGTTCACCCCGACTAGCGGCCTCCTACGAGCAGTACTTC.

In its sample, this clonotype was seen a few times. V and J are TRBV7-8 and TRBJ1-1, with 9 bases lining up with TRBD1. CDR3 length: 16 amino acids. CDR1 and CDR2 from the germline V gene are SGHVS and FQNEAQ. V shed 5 bases, J shed 4 bases, and the junction held 11 bases outside the gene matches. The CDR3 region is CASSGRRDRVGTEAFF. As DNA, the CDR3 is TGTGCCAGCAGCGGTCGCCGGGACAGGGTAGGCACTGAAGCTTTCTTT.

This clonotype was seen more than once but under ten times. CDR3 region: CAAQDTGQETQYF. The CDR3, as DNA: TGTGCCGCCCAGGACACGGGACAAGAGACCCAGTACTTC. The J gene is TRBJ2-5, the V gene TRBV7-9, with D perhaps assigned TRBD1 or TRBD2 (5 bases each). V lost 11 bases, J lost 2 bases, and 15 bases lay in between. The CDR3 extends over 13 amino acids. Looked up from germline, CDR1 is SEHNR and CDR2 is FQNEAQ (reference sequence).

A few counts support this clonotype. This chain links TRBV28 with TRBJ1-3; unclear D gene. Deletions cut 3 bases from V and 4 bases from J, with 13 bases between. Germline values: CDR1 MDHEN, CDR2 SYDVKM. The CDR3 contains 15 residues. This chain's CDR3 is CASSFFPLQGNTIYF. The DNA of the CDR3 is TGTGCCAGCAGTTTTTTCCCACTCCAGGGAAACACCATATATTTT.

This clonotype was picked up many times. This chain connects TRBV7-2 to TRBJ1-5; 9 positions match TRBD1. There are 16 residues in the CDR3. Germline values: CDR1 SGHTA, CDR2 FQGNSA. The V and J ends lost 5 bases and 5 bases, in that order; junction bases with no gene match: 10. The CDR3 is CASSRDRAYVDQPQHF. CDR3 DNA: TGTGCCAGCAGCCGGGACAGGGCCTACGTGGATCAGCCCCAGCATTTT.

In this sample, this clonotype turned up many times. The CDR3: CASSMARTSGYNEQFF. In DNA, the CDR3 is TGTGCCAGTAGTATGGCAAGGACTAGCGGGTACAATGAGCAGTTCTTC. This chain connects TRBV19 to TRBJ2-1, with 11 bases lining up with TRBD2. The germline CDR1 and CDR2 sequences are LNHDA and SQIVND (reference sequence). The junction had 5 bases not matched to a gene; V was cut back by 3 bases and J by 4 bases. The CDR3 runs to 16 residues.

This clonotype was observed at least ten times. J is TRBJ2-7 and V is TRBV6-1; D is ambiguous. Germline V CDR1 and CDR2: MNHNS, SASEGT. The CDR3 is made up of 12 amino acids. V shed 7 bases and J shed 3 bases, with 10 bases lying between them. In DNA form, the CDR3 reads TGTGCCAGCATGACGGAGCTCTACGAGCAGTACTTC. Translation: CASMTELYEQYF.

This clonotype was recorded a few times. This sequence joins TRBV27 and TRBJ1-6; TRBD1 is a possible D gene (6 bases). Germline V gives CDR1 MNHEY, CDR2 SMNVEV (reference sequence). This CDR3 spans 14 amino acids. The V end lost 3 bases, the J end lost 6 bases, and 9 bases lay between the germline ends. DNA for the CDR3: TGTGCCAGCAGTTTCGGGACACCTAATTCACCCCTCCACTTT. Protein: CASSFGTPNSPLHF.

J is TRBJ2-7 and V is TRBV19; 7 bases fit TRBD1. J lost 2 bases, V lost 3 bases, and 7 bases had no gene match. The CDR3 runs 15 residues. Germline V lookup: CDR1 LNHDA, CDR2 SQIVND (reference sequence). The CDR3 region is CASSIQGENAYEQYF. CDR3 nucleotides: TGTGCCAGTAGTATTCAGGGGGAAAACGCCTACGAGCAGTACTTC.

The V and J genes are TRBV29-1 and TRBJ1-5; D possibly corresponds to TRBD1 (5 bases). Germline-derived CDR1 and CDR2 are SQVTM and ANQGSEA. The V end was cut by 4 bases, the J end by 1 base, with 14 bases between. This CDR3 contains 15 residues. The CDR3 sequence: CSVGWGSVSNQPQHF. The CDR3, as DNA: TGCAGCGTTGGCTGGGGCAGCGTGAGCAATCAGCCCCAGCATTTT.

This chain links TRBV7-2 with TRBJ2-2; D may be TRBD1 (6 bases). Germline-derived CDR1 and CDR2 are SGHTA and FQGNSA. The CDR3 consists of 15 residues. The V and J ends lost 1 base and 7 bases respectively, with 13 bases between them. The CDR3 is CASSLVAQGIGELFF. The CDR3 bases are TGTGCCAGCAGCTTAGTCGCTCAGGGGATCGGGGAGCTGTTTTTT. The entire variable domain, with the rest obtained from reference TRBV7-2 and TRBJ2-2, is as follows: GAGVSQSPSNKVTEKGKDVELRCDPISGHTALYWYRQSLGQGLEFLIYFQGNSAPDKSGLPSDRFSAERTGGSVSTLTIQRTQQEDSAVYLCASSLVAQGIGELFFGEGSRLTVL.

Ten or more counts support this clonotype. DNA for the CDR3: TGTGCCACCAGTGAGGCTGGAGGGCCAACAGATACGCAGTATTTT. Residues: CATSEAGGPTDTQYF. The chain is built from TRBV24-1 and TRBJ2-3; D may be TRBD2 (6 bases). V dropped 4 bases and J dropped 3 bases, with 13 bases sitting between them. CDR3 length equals 15 residues. Germline V lookup: CDR1 KGHDR, CDR2 SFDVKD.

This clonotype was observed a few times. The chain links TRBV6-2 or TRBV6-3 to TRBJ2-7, with 15 positions matching TRBD2. Germline V gene data show CDR1 as MNHEY and CDR2 as SVGEGT. This CDR3 has 17 amino acids. The V and J ends lost 6 bases and 2 bases, in that order; junction bases with no gene match: 8. CDR3 in DNA: TGTGCCAGCAGCCTTGGACTAGCGGGAGGGGACACCTACGAGCAGTACGTC. This encodes CASSLGLAGGDTYEQYV.

The sample holds a few counts of this clonotype. This sequence joins TRBV27 and TRBJ2-1; the match to TRBD2 covers 8 bases. The length of the CDR3 is 12 residues. V trimming: 7 bases; J trimming: 8 bases; junction bases outside the gene matches: 4. In germline, CDR1 is MNHEY, CDR2 SMNVEV (reference sequence). The CDR3 DNA reads as TGTGCCAGCACGACTAGCGTTGATGAGCAGTTCTTC. The encoded protein is CASTTSVDEQFF.